The 26 T cell receptor beta chains presented below share a single source sample, sequenced in a study of cytomegalovirus exposure and HLA in healthy donors (dated by TCRdb to the late 2010s). Receptors were amplified or captured by the immunoSEQ multiplex PCR assay. The multiplex PCR relied on a mix of 60 forward primers for TCR Vbeta segments and 13 reverse primers for TCR Jbeta segments. This immuneACCESS table, as held by TCRdb, lists in-frame sequences with V and J called but not all clones. Of the missing ones, under half trace to an unresolved V gene in checked studies; the others have no known cause. The sample contains under 200,000 clones, about 13% of them found a single time. 7.5% to 10% of the sample is held by the ten biggest clonotypes. The source material was PBMCs. The source of these receptors is a man between 45 and 60 years old in good health and CMV-seropositive.

The V gene is TRBV7-2, the J gene TRBJ1-4, with 8 nucleotides matching TRBD1. Germline V gene sequence: CDR1 SGHTA, CDR2 FQGNSA. The V and J ends lost 3 bases and 3 bases, in that order; junction bases with no gene match: 0. The CDR3 spans 14 residues. The DNA of the CDR3 is TGTGCCAGCAGCTTGGACAGGGCTAATGAAAAACTGTTTTTT. Encoded protein: CASSLDRANEKLFF.

V and J are TRBV9 and TRBJ2-7, with a possible D match to TRBD2 (5 bases). CDR3 length equals 13 residues. Germline V gene lookup returns CDR1 SGDLS and CDR2 YYNGEE. Between the trimmed V and J ends, which lost 3 bases and 7 bases, there was a span of 14 bases. The CDR3 coding sequence is TGTGCCAGCAGCGGCTCGGGGTCTCGGGAGCAGTACTTC. Translation gives CASSGSGSREQYF.

This chain's CDR3 is CASSWPGQGSAGEQYF. CDR3 DNA sequence: TGTGCCAGCAGCTGGCCAGGACAGGGGTCCGCAGGGGAGCAGTACTTC. The chain employs TRBV5-4 and TRBJ2-7; 9 bases line up with TRBD1. In germline, CDR1 is SGHNT, CDR2 YYREEE (reference sequence). The V and J ends lost 3 bases and 7 bases, in that order; junction bases with no gene match: 14. The CDR3 contains 16 residues.

This clone was seen a handful of times. The rearrangement links TRBV4-1 to TRBJ2-3; no clear D gene. Germline values: CDR1 MGHRA, CDR2 YSYEKL. The length of the CDR3 is 13 residues. V was pared by 4 bases and J by 4 bases, with 9 bases between. In DNA, the CDR3 is TGCGCCAGCAGCCTCCTAGTCCCAGATACGCAGTATTTT. It yields the protein CASSLLVPDTQYF.

This rearrangement joins TRBV7-2 to TRBJ2-5, with 8 bases lining up with TRBD2. The germline V gene has CDR1 SGHTA and CDR2 FQGNSA. Germline trimming cut 2 bases from V and 10 bases from J; bases unmatched to any gene: 18. The CDR3 is made up of 17 amino acids. CDR3 in amino acids: CASSLWGGGPLPRGQYF. DNA for the CDR3: TGTGCCAGCAGCTTATGGGGCGGGGGGCCGCTCCCAAGGGGCCAGTACTTC.

A few counts support this clone. This sequence joins TRBV5-1 and TRBJ2-2; TRBD2 agrees at 12 bases. Germline loops: CDR1 SGHRS, CDR2 YFSETQ. The CDR3 runs to 16 residues. Unmatched junction bases numbered 2, after V lost 5 bases and J lost 0 bases. This chain's CDR3 is CASSRTSGANTGELFF. The CDR3 coding sequence is TGCGCCAGCAGTCGGACTAGCGGGGCGAACACCGGGGAGCTGTTTTTT.

The rearrangement links TRBV6-5 to TRBJ1-1, with D tentatively TRBD1 (6 bases). The ends were cut back, 5 bases at V and 6 bases at J, with 10 bases in the middle. Germline CDR1 is MNHEY and CDR2 is SVGAGI. CDR3 size: 12 residues. Here the CDR3 reads CASSGGLAEAFF. For the CDR3, the DNA is TGTGCCAGCAGTGGGGGCCTCGCTGAAGCTTTCTTT.

The chain links TRBV19 to TRBJ1-5, with 8 nucleotides matching TRBD1. The germline V gene has CDR1 LNHDA and CDR2 SQIVND (reference sequence). This CDR3 comprises 13 residues. Unmatched junction bases numbered 3, after V lost 5 bases and J lost 6 bases. Here the CDR3 DNA reads TGTGCCAGTAGTCCTACAGGGGGTCAGCCCCAGCATTTT. It yields the protein CASSPTGGQPQHF.

The chain joins TRBV25-1 to TRBJ1-1, with a possible D match to TRBD1 (6 bases). V lost 4 bases to trimming and J lost 0 bases, with 6 bases between them. Germline CDR1 reads MGHDK; CDR2 reads SYGVNS. This CDR3 comprises 13 residues. The chain's CDR3 is CASSGTVNTEAFF. The CDR3 DNA is TGTGCCAGCAGTGGGACAGTGAACACTGAAGCTTTCTTT.

This clone was detected a few times. The chain is built from TRBV14 and TRBJ1-2; no reliable D call. The CDR3 is 13 amino acids. CDR1 and CDR2 from the germline V gene are SGHDN and FVKESK. V was cut by 1 base and J by 4 bases, with 7 bases left in between. Written as DNA, the CDR3 is TGTGCCAGCAGCCAAGTCTTCAGCTATGGCTACACCTTC. Its translation: CASSQVFSYGYTF.

This clone was seen a handful of times. The CDR3, as DNA: TGTGCCTGGAGCGACTGGGGCGATACGCAGTATTTT. Translating gives CAWSDWGDTQYF. This chain connects TRBV30 to TRBJ2-3; D might be TRBD1 (5 bases). This CDR3 region has 12 residues. V gave up 3 bases and J gave up 6 bases, with 10 bases separating them. In germline, CDR1 is GTSNPN, CDR2 SVGIG (reference sequence).

There are a few counts of this clone. The V call is TRBV5-1, the J call TRBJ2-2; D perhaps matches TRBD1 (6 bases). Germline V gives CDR1 SGHRS, CDR2 YFSETQ. This CDR3 region has 17 residues. Trimming took 3 bases from V and 7 from J, leaving 22 bases between them. Here the CDR3 reads CASSSGLVGAQGGELFF. For the CDR3, the DNA is TGCGCCAGCAGCTCAGGGTTGGTGGGGGCGCAAGGCGGGGAGCTGTTTTTT.

The chain employs TRBV2 and TRBJ1-5, with a tentative D call TRBD1 (5 bases). The V end was cut by 4 bases, the J end by 3 bases, with 13 bases between. The CDR3 length is 15 residues. CDR1 SNHLY and CDR2 FYNNEI come from the germline V gene. The CDR3 nucleotides read TGTGCCAGCAGTGTGGGCAGGGCTATCAATCAGCCCCAGCATTTT. Its translation is CASSVGRAINQPQHF.

The V and J genes are TRBV11-3 and TRBJ2-5; tentative D call: TRBD1 (5 bases). The germline gives CDR1 SGHNT, CDR2 YENEEA. V was shortened by 5 bases and J by 4 bases, with 14 bases between the two germline ends. This CDR3 contains 14 residues. CDR3 residues: CASSQTRELETQYF. The CDR3 nucleotides are TGTGCCAGCAGCCAGACCAGGGAACTAGAGACCCAGTACTTC.

This chain uses TRBV6-5 with TRBJ1-5; 10 bases match TRBD1. The trim removed 6 bases at V and 6 bases at J, leaving 2 bases unmatched. The CDR3 consists of 13 residues. Germline lookup yields CDR1 MNHEY and CDR2 SVGAGI. The CDR3 DNA sequence: TGTGCCAGCAGAGGACAGGGGGGTCAGCCCCAGCATTTT. Its translation: CASRGQGGQPQHF.

The genes are TRBV27 and TRBJ2-7; maybe TRBD1 (5 bases). The CDR3 loop spans 15 amino acids. Deletions cut 1 base from V and 5 bases from J, with 15 bases between. Germline loops: CDR1 MNHEY, CDR2 SMNVEV (reference sequence). CDR3: CASSLLGQGGNEQYF. The CDR3 region has the DNA TGTGCCAGCAGTTTATTAGGGCAGGGTGGGAACGAGCAGTACTTC.

This clone was counted a few times. The J gene is TRBJ2-5, the V gene TRBV19, with TRBD2 identical over 13 bases. The V and J ends lost 5 bases and 0 bases, in that order; junction bases with no gene match: 12. This CDR3 is built from 19 residues. Per germline, CDR1 LNHDA and CDR2 SQIVND (reference sequence). The CDR3 region is CASSPAGTSGVGYQETQYF. The CDR3 DNA is TGTGCCAGTAGTCCCGCAGGGACTAGCGGGGTGGGGTACCAAGAGACCCAGTACTTC. Drawing the rest from reference TRBV19 and TRBJ2-5, the complete variable domain is DGGITQSPKYLFRKEGQNVTLSCEQNLNHDAMYWYRQDPGQGLRLIYYSQIVNDFQKGDIAEGYSVSREKKESFPLTVTSAQKNPTAFYLCASSPAGTSGVGYQETQYFGPGTRLLVL.

The J gene is TRBJ2-7, the V gene TRBV2, with D perhaps TRBD1 (6 bases). The V gene's germline CDR1 is SNHLY and CDR2 FYNNEI. CDR3 length equals 14 residues. V dropped 6 bases and J dropped 6 bases, with 18 bases sitting between them. The CDR3 region has the DNA TGTGCCAGCAGCCTACAGGGTTCAAAGACCGAGCAGTACTTC. Its protein product is CASSLQGSKTEQYF.

This clone was counted between two and nine times. In the same sample, other DNA sequences code for this CDR3. This chain joins TRBV5-1 and TRBJ1-1; D ambiguous. Germline V gives CDR1 SGHRS, CDR2 YFSETQ. This CDR3 spans 13 amino acids. Trimming removed 1 base at V and 3 bases at J, with 7 bases between. The CDR3, as DNA: TGCGCCAGCAGCTTGTTCCAGGACACTGAAGCTTTCTTT. Encoded protein: CASSLFQDTEAFF. Full variable domain (rest looked up from reference TRBV5-1 and TRBJ1-1): KAGVTQTPRYLIKTRGQQVTLSCSPISGHRSVSWYQQTPGQGLQFLFEYFSETQRNKGNFPGRFSGRQFSNSRSEMNVSTLELGDSALYLCASSLFQDTEAFFGQGTRLTVV.

In the case of this clone: The identical CDR3 is also encoded by other nucleotide sequences in the sample. The DNA for the CDR3 is TGTGCCAGCAGTTTGGCAGGCTACGAGCAGTACGTC. Residues: CASSLAGYEQYV. The chain carries TRBV28 and TRBJ2-7, with unresolved D. The V end lost 3 bases, the J end lost 3 bases, and 6 bases lay between the germline ends. The CDR3 has 12 residues. Germline CDR1 and CDR2: MDHEN and SYDVKM.

The table lists this clone with a few counts. V and J are TRBV7-2 and TRBJ1-2; 9 nucleotides agree with TRBD1. The germline V gene has CDR1 SGHTA and CDR2 FQGNSA. The CDR3 is made up of 15 amino acids. V shed 5 bases, J shed 1 base, and the junction held 5 bases outside the gene matches. The CDR3 nucleotides read TGTGCCAGCAGCCAGACAGGGGGAAATAACTATGGCTACACCTTC. Its translation: CASSQTGGNNYGYTF.

This clone has just a few counts. The chain has TRBV7-2 and TRBJ2-1, with D possibly matching TRBD2 (6 bases). Per germline, CDR1 SGHTA and CDR2 FQGNSA. The V end was cut by 5 bases, the J end by 1 base, with 18 bases between. CDR3 length: 17 amino acids. The CDR3 region has the DNA TGTGCCAGCAGCCCTGCGGGACCCCAATTTTCCTACAATGAGCAGTTCTTC. It codes for CASSPAGPQFSYNEQFF.

The chain joins TRBV7-9 to TRBJ1-2, with D maybe TRBD1 (6 bases). Per the germline V gene, CDR1 is SEHNR and CDR2 is FQNEAQ (reference sequence). There are 14 residues in the CDR3. V gave up 5 bases and J gave up 4 bases, with 14 bases separating them. This CDR3 reads CASSRPGAGYGYTF. DNA of the CDR3: TGTGCCAGCAGCCGACCAGGGGCCGGCTATGGCTACACCTTC.

The chain couples TRBV5-1 to TRBJ1-1, with D possibly TRBD1 on 5 matching bases. There are 15 residues in the CDR3. Germline V gives CDR1 SGHRS, CDR2 YFSETQ. Trimming shortened V by 4 bases and J by 1 base, and 14 bases separated the two germline ends. CDR3 amino acids: CASSPPRDENTEAFF. The CDR3, as DNA: TGCGCCAGCAGCCCCCCGCGGGACGAGAACACTGAAGCTTTCTTT. The full variable domain, with the rest looked up from reference TRBV5-1 and TRBJ1-1, is KAGVTQTPRYLIKTRGQQVTLSCSPISGHRSVSWYQQTPGQGLQFLFEYFSETQRNKGNFPGRFSGRQFSNSRSEMNVSTLELGDSALYLCASSPPRDENTEAFFGQGTRLTVV.

The gene calls are TRBV5-1 and TRBJ1-5, with 7 nucleotides matching TRBD1. V lost 0 bases to trimming and J lost 4 bases; unmatched junction nucleotides: 4. The CDR3 loop spans 15 amino acids. In germline, CDR1 is SGHRS, CDR2 YFSETQ. The CDR3 is CASSLAGTANQPQHF. The CDR3 DNA follows: TGCGCCAGCAGCTTGGCCGGGACAGCAAATCAGCCCCAGCATTTT.

V gene TRBV4-3 combines with J gene TRBJ2-3; D might be TRBD1 (5 bases). CDR1 is LGHNA and CDR2 is YSLEER in the germline V gene. This CDR3 has 16 amino acids. Trimming stripped 3 bases from V and 3 bases from J, with 16 bases between. The CDR3 DNA reads TGCGCCAGCAGCCACTTTCCTGGGCAGGGTACAGATACGCAGTATTTT. It is translated as CASSHFPGQGTDTQYF.